The clone carrying this T cell receptor (beta chain) has just a few counts. Its antigen is not identified. The sample is drawn from a study of graft-versus-host responses after intestinal transplantation. Turning to the study itself: Each transplant was multivisceral, liver-intestinal, or isolated intestinal. Anti-thymocyte globulin induction preceded three to four years of tacrolimus and steroid maintenance in all recipients.

Germline assignment: CDR1 SGHNT and CDR2 YYREEE (reference sequence). The V end lost 1 base, the J end lost 0 bases, and 10 bases lay between the germline ends. The CDR3 sequence is 15 residues long. Repertoires were generated with immunoSEQ multiplex PCR, while TCRdb's copy carries only in-frame clones and drops some. This table has approximately 130,000 clones, roughly 92% appearing once. The chain links TRBV5-4 to TRBJ1-1; TRBD1 might be the D (5 bases). The source was unstimulated CD4+ T cells sorted from spleen or lymph node cells, collected before intestinal transplant. This TCR was recovered from a human donor who received an intestinal transplant. The CDR3 region has the DNA TGTGCCAGCAGCTTGTCAGGGCAGGTGAACACTGAAGCTTTCTTT. It yields the protein CASSLSGQVNTEAFF.